These 13 T cell receptor beta chains were sequenced from one sample in a study of T cell responses to AZD1222 COVID-19 vaccine (dated by TCRdb to the early 2020s). The sample's time point, from its label and the paper: about 28 days (+/-7) after the second vaccine dose. The method was the immunoSEQ multiplex PCR assay. Entries here come from immuneACCESS through TCRdb and include only in-frame sequences with V and J called. Some clones fail to appear in such tables; in the studies checked, an unresolved V gene covers under half of the shortfall, and the cause of the remainder is unknown. A total of fewer than 110,000 clones appear in this sample, about 85% of them only once. Of the sample, roughly 5% is held by the ten largest clones. The sample was peripheral blood, taken 28 days after the second AZD1222 dose. These receptors were taken from an adult who received the AZD1222 COVID-19 vaccine.

V and J are TRBV6-8 and TRBJ1-2, with D maybe TRBD1 (5 bases). CDR1 MNHGY and CDR2 SAAAGT come from the germline V gene. CDR3 size: 12 residues. V lost 8 bases to trimming and J lost 1 base, with 8 bases between them. DNA for the CDR3: TGTGCCAGCCCGACAGATAACTATGGCTACACCTTC. It is translated as CASPTDNYGYTF.

The chain combines TRBV7-8 with TRBJ1-2, with 10 bases lining up with TRBD1. CDR1 and CDR2 from the germline V gene are SGHVS and FQNEAQ. CDR3 length equals 15 residues. Losses at the gene ends were 5 bases for V and 4 bases for J; bases not matched to a gene: 7. The CDR3 nucleotides are TGTGCCAGCAGCGCTGGACAGGGGGGTGCCTATGGCTACACCTTC. This gives the protein CASSAGQGGAYGYTF.

V gene TRBV29-1 combines with J gene TRBJ1-2; D remains unclear. With 6 bases removed from V and 4 bases from J, the gap between germline ends came to 12 bases. This CDR3 has 12 residues. From germline, CDR1 is SQVTM and CDR2 ANQGSEA. The CDR3 sequence: CSVPGYGYGYTF. The CDR3 DNA reads as TGCAGCGTCCCTGGTTATGGCTATGGCTACACCTTC.

V is TRBV19 and J is TRBJ1-5; D remains unclear. The V end was cut by 2 bases, the J end by 3 bases, with 5 bases between. Germline-derived CDR1 and CDR2 are LNHDA and SQIVND (reference sequence). CDR3 length: 13 amino acids. The CDR3 here is CASSIRDNQPQHF. CDR3 nucleotide sequence: TGTGCCAGTAGTATAAGGGACAATCAGCCCCAGCATTTT.

The chain combines TRBV7-8 with TRBJ2-7; D may be TRBD1 (6 bases). Trimming left V 2 bases short and J 4 bases short, with 12 bases between. Germline V gives CDR1 SGHVS, CDR2 FQNEAQ. The CDR3 runs 14 residues. This chain's CDR3 is CASSLRDILYEQYF. The CDR3 DNA reads TGTGCCAGCAGCTTACGGGACATCCTATACGAGCAGTACTTC. The full variable domain, with the rest looked up from reference TRBV7-8 and TRBJ2-7, is GAGVSQSPRYKVAKRGQDVALRCDPISGHVSLFWYQQALGQGPEFLTYFQNEAQLDKSGLPSDRFFAERPEGSVSTLKIQRTQQEDSAVYLCASSLRDILYEQYFGPGTRLTVT.

This sequence joins TRBV5-8 and TRBJ1-4, with D perhaps matching TRBD1 (5 bases). The CDR3 is 17 residues long. CDR1 SGHTS and CDR2 YDEGEE come from the germline V gene. The V end lost 0 bases, the J end lost 0 bases, and 12 bases lay between the germline ends. The CDR3 bases are TGTGCCAGCAGCTTGGTTGTCAGGGTTACAACTAATGAAAAACTGTTTTTT. This gives the protein CASSLVVRVTTNEKLFF.

This chain connects TRBV19 to TRBJ2-6; TRBD1 matches 10 bases. This CDR3 comprises 15 residues. Germline-derived CDR1 and CDR2 are LNHDA and SQIVND (reference sequence). The V and J ends lost 8 bases and 6 bases, in that order; junction bases with no gene match: 7. The CDR3 loop is CASLDRGLLANVLTF. For the CDR3, the DNA is TGTGCCAGTCTAGACAGGGGGCTTTTGGCCAACGTCCTGACTTTC.

The chain recombines TRBV4-2 with TRBJ2-7, with a possible D match to TRBD1 (6 bases). The V end was cut by 1 base, the J end by 5 bases, with 15 bases between. Germline CDR1 LGHNA, CDR2 YNFKEQ. This CDR3 has 15 amino acids. The CDR3 nucleotides read TGTGCCAGCAGCCAAGCCCTACAAACAGGGAACGAGCAGTACTTC. This gives the protein CASSQALQTGNEQYF.

V is TRBV3-1 (or the pseudogene TRBV3-2) and J is TRBJ1-6; no clear D. V was clipped by 0 bases and J by 7 bases, with 13 bases between them. The CDR3 spans 16 residues. The germline CDR1 and CDR2 sequences are LGHDT and YNNKEL (reference sequence). Here the CDR3 DNA reads TGTGCCAGCAGCCAAGAGGAGTCCCTCCGAAATTCACCCCTCCACTTT. It codes for CASSQEESLRNSPLHF.

This clone occurred once. This chain connects TRBV6-5 to TRBJ2-2; the match to TRBD1 covers 7 bases. V lost 6 bases, J lost 4 bases, and 5 bases stayed unmatched. Germline loops: CDR1 MNHEY, CDR2 SVGAGI. CDR3 size: 14 residues. CDR3 nucleotide sequence: TGTGCCAGCAGGCCGACAGGGACCACCGGGGAGCTGTTTTTT. Translation: CASRPTGTTGELFF.

The CDR3 nucleotides are TGCGCCAGCAGCCCGACCCCGGGGAACAATCAGCCCCAGCATTTT. Its protein product is CASSPTPGNNQPQHF. The J gene is TRBJ1-5, the V gene TRBV5-1; D uncertain. V lost 4 bases to trimming and J lost 3 bases, with 14 bases between them. CDR1 is SGHRS, CDR2 YFSETQ, per germline. The CDR3 loop spans 15 amino acids. The full variable domain, its missing parts supplied by reference TRBV5-1 and TRBJ1-5, is KAGVTQTPRYLIKTRGQQVTLSCSPISGHRSVSWYQQTPGQGLQFLFEYFSETQRNKGNFPGRFSGRQFSNSRSEMNVSTLELGDSALYLCASSPTPGNNQPQHFGDGTRLSIL.

The V gene is TRBV11-2, the J gene TRBJ1-6; weak D call: TRBD1 (5 bases). Trimming stripped 2 bases from V and 9 bases from J, with 14 bases between. The length of the CDR3 is 15 residues. CDR1 is SGHAT, CDR2 FQNNGV, per germline. The CDR3 protein is CASSLLGDGGSPLHF. Here the CDR3 DNA reads TGTGCCAGCAGCTTATTGGGGGACGGGGGTTCACCCCTCCACTTT.

The chain joins TRBV9 to TRBJ1-1; D gene uncertain. CDR3 length equals 14 residues. Per germline, CDR1 SGDLS and CDR2 YYNGEE. Trimming took 0 bases from V and 1 from J, leaving 7 bases between them. In DNA, the CDR3 is TGTGCCAGCAGCGTAGTTCCGGGGAACACTGAAGCTTTCTTT. Translating it yields CASSVVPGNTEAFF.